The next 17 T cell receptor beta chains were all read from a single sample in a study of blood T cell repertoires in COVID-19. Sequencing used immunoSEQ multiplex PCR; TCRdb keeps in-frame clones, though not all of them. There are a few hundred thousand clones in the sample; approximately 85% occur only once, and 4.3% lies in the top ten. The sequencing sample was made of PBMCs or T cells enriched from blood (not recorded which). The receptors were gathered from a woman aged 25 to 39 who had recovered from COVID-19.

This chain connects TRBV28 to TRBJ1-5; tentative D call: TRBD1 (5 bases). The CDR3 covers 15 residues. Trimming removed 3 bases from V and 3 bases from J, with 12 bases in between. Germline values: CDR1 MDHEN, CDR2 SYDVKM. CDR3 sequence: CASSFPGSVNQPQHF. CDR3 nucleotides: TGTGCCAGCAGTTTTCCAGGGTCCGTCAATCAGCCCCAGCATTTT.

CDR3: CASSLDSRRTPANTEAFF. In DNA, the CDR3 is TGTGCCAGCAGCTTAGATTCTAGGCGTACTCCGGCGAACACTGAAGCTTTCTTT. This chain uses TRBV7-8 with TRBJ1-1; D unclear. The CDR3 spans 18 residues. CDR1 and CDR2 (germline): SGHVS, FQNEAQ. The germline V and J ends were trimmed by 1 base and 1 base, with 19 bases remaining between them.

V is TRBV28 and J is TRBJ2-1, with D maybe TRBD1 (6 bases). V lost 3 bases, J lost 2 bases, and 14 bases lay in between. Germline V gene lookup returns CDR1 MDHEN and CDR2 SYDVKM. The CDR3 is made up of 16 amino acids. CDR3 residues: CASSFSGASAYNEQFF. The DNA for the CDR3 is TGTGCCAGCAGTTTTTCAGGGGCGAGCGCCTACAATGAGCAGTTCTTC.

CDR3 residues: CAWSVRGTGGYEQYF. CDR3 bases: TGTGCCTGGAGTGTAAGAGGCACAGGGGGGTACGAGCAGTACTTC. The rearrangement joins TRBV30 to TRBJ2-7, with TRBD1 matching over 8 bases. V lost 0 bases to trimming and J lost 4 bases; unmatched junction nucleotides: 8. The CDR3 length is 15 residues. CDR1 and CDR2 from the germline V gene are GTSNPN and SVGIG (reference sequence). The variable domain in full, with the rest retrieved from reference TRBV30 and TRBJ2-7, is SQTIHQWPATLVQPVGSPLSLECTVEGTSNPNLYWYRQAAGRGLQLLFYSVGIGQISSEVPQNLSASRPQDRQFILSSKKLLLSDSGFYLCAWSVRGTGGYEQYFGPGTRLTVT.

This chain uses TRBV6-5 with TRBJ1-2; the D gene is possibly TRBD1 (5 bases). Germline values: CDR1 MNHEY, CDR2 SVGAGI. V lost 2 bases and J 6 bases, leaving 13 bases between the germline ends. The CDR3 is 14 amino acids. For the CDR3, the DNA is TGTGCCAGCAGTTACGCCCCGCAGGGCGATGGCTACACCTTC. It codes for CASSYAPQGDGYTF.

In its sample, this clone is medium-sized. The V gene is TRBV6-5, the J gene TRBJ1-6; weak D call: TRBD1 (6 bases). Trimming took 7 bases from V and 9 from J, leaving 16 bases between them. Germline CDR1 MNHEY, CDR2 SVGAGI. CDR3 length equals 14 residues. In DNA, the CDR3 is TGTGCCAGCACCCACAAACAGGGCCCTTCACCCCTCCACTTT. Its translation: CASTHKQGPSPLHF.

The rearrangement joins TRBV6-5 to TRBJ1-1, with unresolved D. The CDR3 consists of 15 residues. Looked up from germline, CDR1 is MNHEY and CDR2 is SVGAGI. V was clipped by 0 bases and J by 5 bases, with 13 bases between them. CDR3 sequence (DNA): TGTGCCAGCAGTTACTCGAGGGCGGGGAGAACTGAAGCTTTCTTT. Amino acids: CASSYSRAGRTEAFF.

The chain uses TRBV7-9 and TRBJ1-3; D perhaps matches TRBD1 (5 bases). Trimming pared 5 bases from V and 4 bases from J, leaving 12 bases between. There are 14 residues in the CDR3. Looked up from germline, CDR1 is SEHNR and CDR2 is FQNEAQ (reference sequence). The CDR3 here is CASSQGGPGNTIYF. For the CDR3, the DNA is TGTGCCAGCAGCCAGGGAGGTCCCGGAAACACCATATATTTT.

The CDR3 DNA reads TGTGCCAGCAGTCAGGGGGTTGGCGATACGCAGTATTTT. As protein: CASSQGVGDTQYF. This chain links TRBV27 with TRBJ2-3; the match to TRBD1 covers 7 bases. The CDR3 runs to 13 residues. V lost 5 bases, J lost 6 bases, and 5 bases stayed unmatched. Germline V gene data show CDR1 as MNHEY and CDR2 as SMNVEV (reference sequence).

CDR3 residues: CASTPIGGRESEKLFF. The CDR3 DNA is TGCGCCAGCACCCCAATAGGGGGCCGGGAAAGCGAAAAACTGTTTTTT. This rearrangement joins TRBV5-1 to TRBJ1-4; 7 bases align to TRBD1. The CDR3 has 16 amino acids. V gave up 6 bases and J gave up 8 bases; unmatched junction bases: 16. In germline, CDR1 is SGHRS, CDR2 YFSETQ.

The rearrangement uses TRBV18 and TRBJ1-1, with D possibly TRBD1 on 6 matching bases. Germline CDR1 KGHSH, CDR2 LQKENI. This CDR3 contains 13 residues. V was trimmed by 4 bases and J by 5 bases, leaving 11 bases between them. The CDR3 region has the DNA TGTGCCAGCTCACTCGAGGGGGAGACTGAAGCTTTCTTT. This gives the protein CASSLEGETEAFF.

This chain uses TRBV30 with TRBJ2-6; D remains ambiguous. The CDR3 sequence is 14 residues long. The V gene lost 5 bases and the J gene lost 2 bases, with 10 bases spanning the gap. CDR1 and CDR2 (germline): GTSNPN, SVGIG (reference sequence). CDR3 loop: CAWGRLTGANVLTF. In nucleotides, the CDR3 is TGTGCCTGGGGACGTTTAACTGGGGCCAACGTCCTGACTTTC.

The chain employs TRBV6-5 and TRBJ2-3; TRBD1 agrees at 10 bases. The germline V gene has CDR1 MNHEY and CDR2 SVGAGI. This CDR3 is built from 15 residues. Losses at the gene ends were 6 bases for V and 1 base for J; bases not matched to a gene: 4. CDR3 sequence: CASSNDRGRTDTQYF. The CDR3 region has the DNA TGTGCCAGCAGCAACGACAGGGGGCGCACAGATACGCAGTATTTT.

This clone was seen only once. V is TRBV3-1 (or the pseudogene TRBV3-2) and J is TRBJ2-1, with 15 bases aligning to TRBD2. The CDR3 sequence is 18 residues long. Germline CDR1 LGHDT, CDR2 YNNKEL (reference sequence). J gave up 7 bases and V 0 bases, and 7 bases lay outside the gene matches. The CDR3 bases are TGTGCCAGCAGCCAAGACCGGACTAGCGGGGGGGCCGGAAATGAGCAGTTCTTC. This encodes CASSQDRTSGGAGNEQFF.

J is TRBJ2-7 and V is TRBV6-5, with 9 nucleotides matching TRBD1. The CDR3 is made up of 16 amino acids. Unmatched junction bases numbered 7, after V lost 0 bases and J lost 4 bases. CDR1 MNHEY and CDR2 SVGAGI come from the germline V gene. CDR3 protein: CASSYSKTGGSYEQYF. CDR3 DNA: TGTGCCAGCAGTTACTCGAAAACAGGGGGCTCGTACGAGCAGTACTTC.

This chain connects TRBV5-1 to TRBJ2-2, with 8 bases aligning to TRBD2. V lost 3 bases to trimming and J lost 2 bases; unmatched junction nucleotides: 15. Germline V gives CDR1 SGHRS, CDR2 YFSETQ. The CDR3 length is 19 residues. The CDR3 spells CASSSPDWTVAGNTGELFF. Written as DNA, the CDR3 is TGCGCCAGCAGCTCGCCAGATTGGACGGTAGCGGGAAACACCGGGGAGCTGTTTTTT.

This rearrangement joins TRBV5-1 to TRBJ2-2; 7 bases fit TRBD1. J was trimmed by 2 bases and V by 4 bases; bases with no gene match: 5. The CDR3 is 15 amino acids. Germline loops: CDR1 SGHRS, CDR2 YFSETQ. DNA for the CDR3: TGCGCCAGCAGCACCGGGACAGCCAACACCGGGGAGCTGTTTTTT. Protein sequence: CASSTGTANTGELFF.